The 24 T cell receptor beta chains below were found in one sample sequenced in a study of shared clonotypes between healthy human individuals. Profiling relied on immunoSEQ multiplex PCR, and the TCRdb table lists in-frame clones only, not all of them. Among about 1.5 million clones, 95% to 99% were seen once, and the ten largest hold around 0.47%. What was sequenced was naive CD4+ T cells sorted from blood. Subset reported: CD45RA+ positively selected. These receptors all stem from a man aged 25 to 40 in good health.

This clone was picked up one time. This chain joins TRBV27 and TRBJ2-6; D call uncertain. The CDR3 sequence is 14 residues long. Germline V CDR1 and CDR2: MNHEY, SMNVEV (reference sequence). V lost 3 bases and J lost 3, with 6 bases in between. The CDR3 is CASSFLGGANVLTF. The CDR3 coding sequence is TGTGCCAGCAGTTTTCTGGGTGGGGCCAACGTCCTGACTTTC.

V is TRBV28 and J is TRBJ2-7; 8 bases align to TRBD1. The CDR3 extends over 15 amino acids. Trimming cost V 3 bases and J 6 bases; bases outside gene matches: 10. Germline V gene data show CDR1 as MDHEN and CDR2 as SYDVKM. CDR3 bases: TGTGCCAGCAGTTTTGGAGACAGGGGTATTGGCGAGCAGTACTTC. It yields the protein CASSFGDRGIGEQYF.

This chain links TRBV7-8 with TRBJ2-2, with D uncertain. The CDR3 is 14 residues long. Germline CDR1 is SGHVS and CDR2 is FQNEAQ. V shed 7 bases and J shed 0 bases, with 9 bases lying between them. The CDR3 loop reads CASKTGPNTGELFF. The CDR3, as DNA: TGTGCCAGCAAGACGGGCCCGAACACCGGGGAGCTGTTTTTT.

V usage is TRBV15 and J usage is TRBJ2-7, with unresolved D. Trimming took off 0 bases at V and 1 base at J, with 13 bases between the two ends. The germline CDR1 and CDR2 sequences are LNHNV and YYDKDF (reference sequence). CDR3 length: 16 residues. CDR3 amino acids: CATSRDRAALSYEQYF. The CDR3 DNA reads as TGTGCCACCAGCAGAGATCGGGCGGCTTTGTCCTACGAGCAGTACTTC.

This chain connects TRBV5-6 to TRBJ2-2; 9 positions agree with TRBD2. CDR1 is SGHDT, CDR2 YYEEEE, per germline. Trimming at V came to 0 bases and at J to 6 bases, leaving 6 bases not matched to a gene. The CDR3 sequence is 16 residues long. The CDR3 here is CASSLDPGLAAGELFF. The CDR3 DNA reads TGTGCCAGCAGCTTGGACCCGGGACTAGCCGCCGGGGAGCTGTTTTTT.

This clone was seen just once. CDR3 nucleotide sequence: TGTGCCAGCAGCTTGGGGCCGGCGACACGGCGCTCCTACGAGCAGTACTTC. Translation: CASSLGPATRRSYEQYF. This chain uses TRBV5-4 with TRBJ2-7; no firm D call. The length of the CDR3 is 17 residues. The V gene's germline CDR1 is SGHNT and CDR2 YYREEE (reference sequence). V gave up 0 bases and J gave up 0 bases, with 16 bases separating them. The complete variable domain, with remaining parts taken from reference TRBV5-4 and TRBJ2-7, reads ETGVTQSPTHLIKTRGQQVTLRCSSQSGHNTVSWYQQALGQGPQFIFQYYREEENGRGNFPPRFSGLQFPNYSSELNVNALELDDSALYLCASSLGPATRRSYEQYFGPGTRLTVT.

Turning to this clone: Different DNA sequences within this sample yield the same CDR3. The V gene is TRBV11-2, the J gene TRBJ2-7; D ambiguous. Germline V gene sequence: CDR1 SGHAT, CDR2 FQNNGV. The germline V and J ends were trimmed by 3 bases and 4 bases, with 4 bases remaining between them. The CDR3 is 11 residues long. For the CDR3, the DNA is TGTGCCAGCAGCTTGAGATACGAGCAGTACTTC. Its translation: CASSLRYEQYF.

This chain joins TRBV9 and TRBJ2-1; 8 bases align to TRBD2. Germline CDR1 and CDR2: SGDLS and YYNGEE. The junction had 14 bases not matched to a gene; V was cut back by 4 bases and J by 2 bases. The CDR3 length is 18 residues. For the CDR3, the DNA is TGTGCCAGCAGCCCGGGAGTGGTAGCGGGAAAAACCTACAATGAGCAGTTCTTC. Amino acids: CASSPGVVAGKTYNEQFF.

This chain connects TRBV28 to TRBJ2-3; D gene unclear. Germline V gene data show CDR1 as MDHEN and CDR2 as SYDVKM. V lost 5 bases, J lost 3 bases, and 21 bases lay in between. This CDR3 is built from 17 residues. CDR3 region: CASSEDEWGMSTDTQYF. CDR3 in DNA: TGTGCCAGCAGTGAAGACGAATGGGGTATGAGTACAGATACGCAGTATTTT.

The chain uses TRBV5-1 and TRBJ2-3, with TRBD1 identical over 12 bases. In germline, CDR1 is SGHRS, CDR2 YFSETQ. The CDR3 is 15 residues long. V lost 5 bases to trimming and J lost 6 bases; unmatched junction nucleotides: 7. The CDR3, as DNA: TGCGCCAGCAGAAAAACGGGACAGGGGGCGGATACGCAGTATTTT. Translated: CASRKTGQGADTQYF. The complete variable domain, with remaining parts taken from reference TRBV5-1 and TRBJ2-3, reads KAGVTQTPRYLIKTRGQQVTLSCSPISGHRSVSWYQQTPGQGLQFLFEYFSETQRNKGNFPGRFSGRQFSNSRSEMNVSTLELGDSALYLCASRKTGQGADTQYFGPGTRLTVL.

This chain uses TRBV10-1 with TRBJ2-7; 8 bases are a match to TRBD2. Unmatched junction bases numbered 5, after V lost 0 bases and J lost 4 bases. Germline V lookup: CDR1 WNHNN, CDR2 SYGVQD (reference sequence). The CDR3 totals 15 residues. The CDR3 DNA reads as TGCGCCAGCAGTGAGTCCGGGCGGGAGGTATACGAGCAGTACTTC. Translating gives CASSESGREVYEQYF.

This clone was recorded once. This chain joins TRBV9 and TRBJ2-7; D is ambiguous. The V gene lost 5 bases and the J gene lost 2 bases, with 14 bases spanning the gap. The CDR3 runs 14 residues. CDR1 is SGDLS, CDR2 YYNGEE, per germline. In DNA, the CDR3 is TGTGCCAGCAGTCTAGGGTCGGGTGCCTACGAGCAGTACTTC. Its protein is CASSLGSGAYEQYF.

V usage is TRBV29-1 and J usage is TRBJ1-5, with D hard to call. Per the germline V gene, CDR1 is SQVTM and CDR2 is ANQGSEA. The CDR3 totals 12 residues. Trimming took 4 bases from V and 2 from J, leaving 6 bases between them. The CDR3 loop reads CSVVAGNQPQHF. The CDR3 nucleotides are TGCAGCGTTGTGGCAGGCAATCAGCCCCAGCATTTT.

The chain couples TRBV19 to TRBJ1-1; 7 bases match TRBD1. The trim removed 4 bases at V and 5 bases at J, leaving 7 bases unmatched. Germline V lookup: CDR1 LNHDA, CDR2 SQIVND (reference sequence). The CDR3 contains 14 residues. The DNA of the CDR3 is TGTGCCAGTAGTAACCGACAGGGTGGGACTGAAGCTTTCTTT. It translates to CASSNRQGGTEAFF. The full variable domain, with the rest looked up from reference TRBV19 and TRBJ1-1, is DGGITQSPKYLFRKEGQNVTLSCEQNLNHDAMYWYRQDPGQGLRLIYYSQIVNDFQKGDIAEGYSVSREKKESFPLTVTSAQKNPTAFYLCASSNRQGGTEAFFGQGTRLTVV.

The J gene is TRBJ1-2, the V gene TRBV18; possibly TRBD1 for D (5 bases). V lost 1 base to trimming and J lost 5 bases, with 14 bases between them. CDR3 size: 15 residues. CDR1 is KGHSH, CDR2 LQKENI, per germline. The CDR3 loop reads CASSPQLDRSYGYTF. CDR3 nucleotide sequence: TGTGCCAGCTCACCACAGCTTGACAGAAGTTATGGCTACACCTTC. The variable domain in full, with the rest retrieved from reference TRBV18 and TRBJ1-2, is NAGVMQNPRHLVRRRGQEARLRCSPMKGHSHVYWYRQLPEEGLKFMVYLQKENIIDESGMPKERFSAEFPKEGPSILRIQQVVRGDSAAYFCASSPQLDRSYGYTFGSGTRLTVV.

The chain carries TRBV27 and TRBJ2-2; D gene uncertain. V was trimmed by 6 bases and J by 1 base, leaving 12 bases between them. Germline V gene sequence: CDR1 MNHEY, CDR2 SMNVEV (reference sequence). The CDR3 sequence is 15 residues long. CDR3 loop: CASRPLDQNTGELFF. The CDR3 region has the DNA TGTGCCAGCAGACCCCTTGACCAGAACACCGGGGAGCTGTTTTTT.

The rearrangement links TRBV5-1 to TRBJ2-3, with TRBD2 matching over 7 bases. The V segment lost 0 bases and the J segment 0 bases; nucleotides outside the gene matches: 1. Germline V gene sequence: CDR1 SGHRS, CDR2 YFSETQ. This CDR3 has 15 residues. The CDR3 bases are TGCGCCAGCAGCTTGGGGACTAGAAGCACAGATACGCAGTATTTT. This gives the protein CASSLGTRSTDTQYF.

The chain couples TRBV27 to TRBJ2-1, with D unclear. V lost 7 bases and J 0 bases, leaving 10 bases between the germline ends. CDR3 length: 14 amino acids. Germline loops: CDR1 MNHEY, CDR2 SMNVEV (reference sequence). This CDR3 reads CASIPHHSYNEQFF. CDR3 DNA sequence: TGTGCCAGCATCCCTCATCACTCCTACAATGAGCAGTTCTTC.

The rearrangement links TRBV2 to TRBJ2-7, with D perhaps TRBD1 (5 bases). The germline V gene encodes CDR1 SNHLY and CDR2 FYNNEI. The V gene lost 0 bases and the J gene lost 5 bases, with 14 bases spanning the gap. The CDR3 runs 15 residues. DNA of the CDR3: TGTGCCAGCAGTGAAGCGGGCCTAGGGGTAGACGAGCAGTACTTC. Encoded protein: CASSEAGLGVDEQYF.

This sequence joins TRBV4-2 and TRBJ2-7; 7 bases are a match to TRBD2. V lost 0 bases and J lost 3; bases outside the gene matches: 2. This CDR3 is built from 14 residues. CDR1 LGHNA and CDR2 YNFKEQ come from the germline V gene. The CDR3 reads CASSQDAGVYEQYF. The CDR3 DNA follows: TGTGCCAGCAGCCAAGATGCGGGAGTCTACGAGCAGTACTTC.

This clone was seen just once. The V call is TRBV5-1, the J call TRBJ2-7; D uncertain. The V gene lost 0 bases and the J gene lost 0 bases, with 7 bases spanning the gap. The CDR3 consists of 14 residues. Germline V gene sequence: CDR1 SGHRS, CDR2 YFSETQ. CDR3 in DNA: TGCGCCAGCAGCTTGGCCGTGAACTCCTACGAGCAGTACTTC. Amino acid sequence: CASSLAVNSYEQYF.

On this clone: At the DNA level, this CDR3 is encoded by other sequences in the same sample as well. The J gene is TRBJ1-2, the V gene TRBV7-9; D remains ambiguous. The CDR3 spans 13 residues. Germline loops: CDR1 SEHNR, CDR2 FQNEAQ (reference sequence). Trimming took off 0 bases at V and 0 bases at J, with 2 bases between the two ends. The CDR3 sequence is CASSLAANYGYTF. The DNA for the CDR3 is TGTGCCAGCAGCTTAGCAGCTAACTATGGCTACACCTTC.

V is TRBV9 and J is TRBJ2-7; weak D call: TRBD1 (6 bases). CDR3 length: 14 residues. Germline CDR1 is SGDLS and CDR2 is YYNGEE. With 3 bases removed from V and 3 bases from J, the gap between germline ends came to 13 bases. The CDR3 nucleotides read TGTGCCAGCAGCGGAACGGACAGACACTACGAGCAGTACTTC. Residues: CASSGTDRHYEQYF.

Regarding this clone: Within the sample, other DNA sequences also encode this same CDR3. CDR3 sequence reads: CASSPGTTQETQYF. DNA for the CDR3: TGTGCCAGCTCACCCGGGACTACGCAAGAGACCCAGTACTTC. The genes are TRBV18 and TRBJ2-5; TRBD2 matches at 7 bases. Germline CDR1 KGHSH, CDR2 LQKENI. The CDR3 covers 14 residues. V lost 3 bases to trimming and J lost 2 bases; unmatched junction nucleotides: 3.